This T cell receptor (beta chain) was recorded in a study of blood T cell repertoires in COVID-19. CDR1 and CDR2 from the germline V gene are PRHDT and FYEKMQ (reference sequence). V was shortened by 4 bases and J by 4 bases, with 10 bases between the two germline ends. The CDR3 is 13 amino acids. TCRdb keeps only in-frame clones here, not all; method: immunoSEQ multiplex PCR. The data show 250,000 to 300,000 clones, about 90% seen once. Specimen: peripheral blood. This chain links TRBV13 with TRBJ2-5; TRBD2 is a possible D gene (5 bases). The clonotype was recovered from a woman in her 30s with COVID-19, enrolled during active disease. The DNA of the CDR3 is TGTGCCAGCAGCTATGCAGGAGGAGAGACCCAGTACTTC. It is translated as CASSYAGGETQYF.